This T cell receptor beta chain was recovered during a study of cytomegalovirus exposure and HLA in healthy donors. Findings of the study overall: The study labeled fewer than 200 TCR beta chains cytomegalovirus-associated.

The PCR employed 60 Vbeta primers together with 13 Jbeta primers. Some clones are missing from TCRdb's copy, which holds only in-frame ones; the method was immunoSEQ multiplex PCR. The data contain roughly 140,000 clones, about three quarters of them singletons. CDR1 MNHEY and CDR2 SVGAGI come from the germline V gene. The CDR3 is 13 residues long. The V gene lost 7 bases and the J gene lost 2 bases, with 11 bases spanning the gap. About this clone itself: Its specificity is not known.

Sequenced: PBMCs. This clonotype originated in a male donor in good health and CMV-seronegative. V usage is TRBV6-5 and J usage is TRBJ1-1; perhaps TRBD1 as D (6 bases). This chain's CDR3 is CASTGQRNTEAFF. The CDR3 DNA sequence: TGTGCCAGCACGGGACAACGAAACACTGAAGCTTTCTTT.